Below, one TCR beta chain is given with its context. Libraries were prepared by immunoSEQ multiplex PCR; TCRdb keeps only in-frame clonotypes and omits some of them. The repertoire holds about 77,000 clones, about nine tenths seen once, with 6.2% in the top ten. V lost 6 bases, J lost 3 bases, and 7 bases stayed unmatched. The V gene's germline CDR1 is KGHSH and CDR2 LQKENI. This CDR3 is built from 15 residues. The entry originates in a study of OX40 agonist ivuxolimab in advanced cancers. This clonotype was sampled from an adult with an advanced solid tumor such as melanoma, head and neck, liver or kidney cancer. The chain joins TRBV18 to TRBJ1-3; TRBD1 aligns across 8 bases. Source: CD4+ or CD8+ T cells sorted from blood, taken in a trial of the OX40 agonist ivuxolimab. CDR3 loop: CASSPTGGIGNTIYF. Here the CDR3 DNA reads TGTGCCAGCTCGCCTACAGGGGGTATTGGAAACACCATATATTTT. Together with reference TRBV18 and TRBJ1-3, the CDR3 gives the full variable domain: NAGVMQNPRHLVRRRGQEARLRCSPMKGHSHVYWYRQLPEEGLKFMVYLQKENIIDESGMPKERFSAEFPKEGPSILRIQQVVRGDSAAYFCASSPTGGIGNTIYFGEGSWLTVV.